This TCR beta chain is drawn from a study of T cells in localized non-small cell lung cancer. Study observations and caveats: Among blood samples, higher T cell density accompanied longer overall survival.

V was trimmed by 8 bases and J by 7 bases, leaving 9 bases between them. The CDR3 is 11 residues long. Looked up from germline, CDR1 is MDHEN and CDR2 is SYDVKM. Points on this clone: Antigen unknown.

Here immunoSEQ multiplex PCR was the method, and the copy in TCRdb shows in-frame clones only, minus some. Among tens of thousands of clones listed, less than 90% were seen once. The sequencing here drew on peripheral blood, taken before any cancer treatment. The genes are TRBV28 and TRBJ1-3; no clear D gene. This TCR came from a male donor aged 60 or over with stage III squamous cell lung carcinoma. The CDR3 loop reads CASCDWNTIYF. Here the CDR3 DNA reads TGTGCCAGCTGCGATTGGAACACCATATATTTT.